This TCR beta chain was recorded in a study of EBV T-cell therapy then PD-1 blockade in nasopharyngeal carcinoma. As to treatment: AdE1-LMPpoly-expanded autologous EBV-specific T-cell therapy followed by anti-PD-1 nivolumab. CDR3 length equals 14 residues. V gave up 2 bases and J gave up 12 bases, with 16 bases separating them. In germline, CDR1 is MNHEY, CDR2 SVGAGI. Concerning this clone itself: Its antigen remains unknown.

Sequencing was performed with immunoSEQ multiplex PCR; in TCRdb, only in-frame clones are kept and a portion is missing. The sample carries 17,000 or so clones, 80% to 85% recorded once. J is TRBJ1-4 and V is TRBV6-5; TRBD1 might be the D (5 bases). The TCR sequence derives from a man aged 35 to 55 with nasopharyngeal carcinoma. The sample here was CD8+ T cells from blood, taken at day 0 from a patient whose treatment included autologous EBV-specific T cells and nivolumab. The CDR3 protein is CASSYRGTRRELFF. The DNA for the CDR3 is TGTGCCAGCAGTTACCGGGGGACCAGAAGGGAACTGTTTTTT.